Below are 11 T cell receptor beta chains sequenced from a single sample in a study of early stage breast cancer tumors. The assay was immunoSEQ multiplex PCR, and TCRdb's table has in-frame clones only and misses some. The table shows roughly 19,000 clones, with roughly 76% occurring only once. Material for sequencing was blood. Source of these receptors: a person in their sixties or seventies with breast cancer.

The chain carries TRBV15 and TRBJ2-7; 7 positions match TRBD2. The CDR3 runs 13 residues. Germline assignment: CDR1 LNHNV and CDR2 YYDKDF (reference sequence). The V and J ends lost 6 bases and 1 base, in that order; junction bases with no gene match: 3. This CDR3 is CATRVGGSYEQYF. The CDR3 nucleotides are TGTGCCACCAGGGTGGGAGGGTCCTACGAGCAGTACTTC.

The chain has TRBV30 and TRBJ2-7, with 7 bases that match TRBD1. The length of the CDR3 is 14 residues. Germline CDR1 GTSNPN, CDR2 SVGIG (reference sequence). J gave up 6 bases and V 1 base, and 9 bases lay outside the gene matches. The CDR3 loop is CAWSAGHRGSEQYF. The DNA for the CDR3 is TGTGCCTGGAGTGCGGGACACAGGGGCTCCGAGCAGTACTTC.

The chain joins TRBV7-2 to TRBJ1-2; D remains unclear. CDR1 is SGHTA, CDR2 FQGNSA, per germline. The CDR3 is made up of 11 amino acids. V lost 5 bases and J lost 8, with 9 bases in between. The CDR3 DNA reads TGTGCCAGCAGCCTGCGTCGGGGCTACACCTTC. Translated: CASSLRRGYTF.

This clone was recorded once. The chain joins TRBV4-2 to TRBJ2-7; maybe TRBD2 (6 bases). CDR1 and CDR2 from the germline V gene are LGHNA and YNFKEQ. CDR3 size: 14 residues. Trimming stripped 1 base from V and 1 base from J, with 8 bases between. Here the CDR3 DNA reads TGTGCCAGCAGCCAAGCCGGGGGTTCCTACGAGCAGTACTTC. Translated, it gives CASSQAGGSYEQYF.

The chain couples TRBV6-1 to TRBJ1-4; a weak D match, TRBD1 (6 bases). V gave up 4 bases and J gave up 7 bases, with 16 bases separating them. Germline assignment: CDR1 MNHNS and CDR2 SASEGT. This CDR3 region has 15 residues. CDR3 region: CASSAGYRDIEKLFF. DNA for the CDR3: TGTGCCAGCAGTGCAGGTTACCGGGACATTGAAAAACTGTTTTTT.

This chain joins TRBV7-2 and TRBJ1-5, with D unclear. The CDR3 contains 13 residues. The germline V gene has CDR1 SGHTA and CDR2 FQGNSA. V shed 7 bases and J shed 3 bases, with 10 bases lying between them. This CDR3 reads CASNRDANQPQHF. The CDR3 DNA sequence: TGTGCCAGCAACCGCGACGCCAATCAGCCCCAGCATTTT.

The V and J genes are TRBV11-3 and TRBJ2-3, with D unclear. Germline V CDR1 and CDR2: SGHNT, YENEEA. V was cut by 1 base and J by 0 bases, with 11 bases left in between. This CDR3 is 16 amino acids long. The CDR3 loop is CASSLVPITSTDTQYF. CDR3 bases: TGTGCCAGCAGCTTAGTCCCTATCACTAGCACAGATACGCAGTATTTT.

This chain links TRBV13 with TRBJ2-1; a weak D match, TRBD1 (6 bases). The CDR3 totals 16 residues. V lost 5 bases to trimming and J lost 3 bases, with 17 bases between them. CDR1 is PRHDT, CDR2 FYEKMQ, per germline (reference sequence). The CDR3 here is CASSPTAQGLYNEQFF. DNA for the CDR3: TGTGCCAGCAGCCCGACAGCACAGGGTCTCTACAATGAGCAGTTCTTC.

This clone showed up just a few times. The sample carries other DNA sequences with the same CDR3. The genes are TRBV18 and TRBJ1-5, with 8 bases that match TRBD1. The CDR3 is made up of 14 amino acids. Germline CDR1 is KGHSH and CDR2 is LQKENI. The V gene end was trimmed by 4 bases and the J gene end by 4 bases; junction bases not matched to a gene: 3. CDR3 DNA sequence: TGTGCCAGCTCACAACAGGGGGGGAATCAGCCCCAGCATTTT. Amino acids: CASSQQGGNQPQHF. Based on the CDR3 plus reference TRBV18 and TRBJ1-5, the full variable domain is NAGVMQNPRHLVRRRGQEARLRCSPMKGHSHVYWYRQLPEEGLKFMVYLQKENIIDESGMPKERFSAEFPKEGPSILRIQQVVRGDSAAYFCASSQQGGNQPQHFGDGTRLSIL.

This sequence joins TRBV11-2 and TRBJ2-5; 13 bases are a match to TRBD2. Germline lookup yields CDR1 SGHAT and CDR2 FQNNGV. Unmatched junction bases numbered 2, after V lost 5 bases and J lost 2 bases. This CDR3 is built from 15 residues. The CDR3 nucleotides read TGTGCCAGCAGCCAGGGACTAGCGGGGCAAGAGACCCAGTACTTC. Translated, it gives CASSQGLAGQETQYF.

The V gene is TRBV27, the J gene TRBJ1-2; TRBD1 aligns across 8 bases. Losses at the gene ends were 5 bases for V and 0 bases for J; bases not matched to a gene: 8. Germline V gene lookup returns CDR1 MNHEY and CDR2 SMNVEV (reference sequence). The CDR3 contains 16 residues. For the CDR3, the DNA is TGTGCCAGCAGTCGCGTCGGGACAGGCACTAACTATGGCTACACCTTC. It specifies CASSRVGTGTNYGYTF.